This T cell receptor (beta chain) appears in the sequencing data of a study of cytomegalovirus exposure and HLA in healthy donors. Overall study results and limits: Researchers had no immune exposure information except CMV serostatus available. In a later analysis, DRB1 alleles had the most associated TCRs; HLA-C alleles the fewest.

PCR involved 60 Vbeta and 13 Jbeta primers. TCRdb's table, derived via immunoSEQ multiplex PCR, lists solely in-frame clones and lacks some. The sample has approximately 52,000 clones; 77% are singletons. About this clone: The antigen is unknown.

V gave up 8 bases and J gave up 9 bases, with 20 bases separating them. Germline values: CDR1 LNHDA, CDR2 SQIVND (reference sequence). This CDR3 is built from 15 residues. This chain connects TRBV19 to TRBJ1-6; perhaps TRBD1 as D (6 bases). The TCR originated in a female donor in good health and CMV-seronegative. The material sequenced was PBMCs. The CDR3 coding sequence is TGTGCCAGTGGAGAGGGGGATAGAATGGGTTCACCCCTCCACTTT. This sequence encodes CASGEGDRMGSPLHF. The whole variable domain, filled in from reference TRBV19 and TRBJ1-6, reads DGGITQSPKYLFRKEGQNVTLSCEQNLNHDAMYWYRQDPGQGLRLIYYSQIVNDFQKGDIAEGYSVSREKKESFPLTVTSAQKNPTAFYLCASGEGDRMGSPLHFGNGTRLTVT.